The rows below give T cell receptor beta chains drawn from one sample of a study of blood T cells in healthy people across ages. MiXCR, run by TCRdb on the 5' RACE reads, gives a single entry per CDR3 protein. Of about 650,000 distinct CDR3 sequences listed, around 50% are singletons. Sequencing was performed on blood. The receptor set was obtained from a woman older than 75 in good health. CDR3s include the opening cysteine and the closing phenylalanine or tryptophan. D genes are given only for firm matches. Rows may omit the clone size; those that give it use once, few, many or a size class.

size	V	D	J	DNA	CDR3
.	TRBV5-1	TRBD1	TRBJ2-6	TGCGCCAGCAGCTTTCGGACAGGGGAATTCAACTCTGGGGCCAACGTCCTGACTTTC	CASSFRTGEFNSGANVLTF
few	TRBV29-1	.	TRBJ2-5	TGCAGCGTTGTTCTACCGGGCATAAATGAGCAGTACTTC	CSVVLPGINEQYF
many	TRBV27	.	TRBJ2-7	TGTGCCAGCAGTTTATCGGTGGGGGCAGGGTACGAGCAGTACTTC	CASSLSVGAGYEQYF
.	TRBV5-1	.	TRBJ2-5	TGCGCCAGCAACTTGCAGGGTACAGAGACCCAGTACTTC	CASNLQGTETQYF
.	TRBV6-2/TRBV6-3	.	TRBJ2-7	TGTGCCAGCAGTTTTGGTCCTAACTACGGGCAGTACTTC	CASSFGPNYGQYF
.	TRBV3-1	.	TRBJ2-3	TGTGCCAGCTCTTCCCGGAGGGCGTATAAAGGAGATACGCAGTATTTT	CASSSRRAYKGDTQYF
.	TRBV5-1	TRBD1	TRBJ2-5	TGCGCCAGCAGCTACCTCACAGGGGCCCAAGAGACCCAGTACTTC	CASSYLTGAQETQYF
many	TRBV7-2	TRBD2	TRBJ2-1	TGTGCCAGCAGTTTAGCGGGGCCCTCCTACAATGAGCAGTTCTTC	CASSLAGPSYNEQFF
once	TRBV28	.	TRBJ1-5	TGTGCCAGCAGTTTGCCATATAATCAGCCCCAGCATTTT	CASSLPYNQPQHF
many	TRBV7-3	TRBD2	TRBJ2-3	TGTGCCAGCAGTCAAACTAGCGGGGGGACAGATACGCAGTATTTT	CASSQTSGGTDTQYF
many	TRBV12-3/TRBV12-4	TRBD1	TRBJ2-1	TGTGCCAGCAGGCCCGACAGGGACAATGAGCAGTTCTTC	CASRPDRDNEQFF
.	TRBV19	.	TRBJ1-5	TGTGCCAGTAGTATGCAAATGCTAGATCAGCCCCAGCATTTT	CASSMQMLDQPQHF
many	TRBV6-5	.	TRBJ1-1	TGTGCCAGCAGTTATTACGCGCGAAAAGGGAACACTGAAGCTTTCTTT	CASSYYARKGNTEAFF
many	TRBV5-1	TRBD1	TRBJ2-3	TGCGCCAGCAGCTTGCTGAACAGGGGGCTTGGAGATACGCAGTATTTT	CASSLLNRGLGDTQYF
many	TRBV7-2	.	TRBJ1-1	TGTGCCAGCAGCTTAGCTTGGACTGAAGCTTTCTTT	CASSLAWTEAFF
.	TRBV4-2	TRBD2	TRBJ2-6	TGTGCCAGCAGTCGCGGGGGGCCCTCTGGGGCCAACGTCCTGACTTTC	CASSRGGPSGANVLTF
.	TRBV20-1	.	TRBJ2-2	TGCAGTGCTAGAGATTCCGGACCGAACACCGGGGAGCTGTTTTTT	CSARDSGPNTGELFF
.	TRBV9	TRBD2	TRBJ2-1	TGTGCCAGCAGCGCCCTTCAGACTAGCGGGGTCAATGAGCAGTTCTTC	CASSALQTSGVNEQFF
once	TRBV25-1	TRBD2	TRBJ2-7	TGTGCCAGCGGTCGGAGCAGGGCGACTAGCTCTTCATTCTACGAGCAGTACTTC	CASGRSRATSSSFYEQYF
.	TRBV29-1	TRBD1	TRBJ1-1	TGCAGCGCTGAAACCAGGGGGAGCACTGGAGCTTTCTTT	CSAETRGSTGAFF
.	TRBV12-3/TRBV12-4	.	TRBJ2-5	TGTGCCAGCAGACCCCTCAGGAGCCAAGGAGAGACCCAGTACTTC	CASRPLRSQGETQYF
.	TRBV20-1	TRBD2	TRBJ2-3	TGCAATGCTTCCGAGACTAGCGGGAGGCGGGACACAGATACGCAGTATTTT	CNASETSGRRDTDTQYF
many	TRBV3-1	.	TRBJ2-4	TGTGCCAGCAGCCCGCAGCCAGCCAAAAACATTCAGTACTTC	CASSPQPAKNIQYF